The entry that follows covers one T cell receptor beta chain sequence. There are 13 residues in the CDR3. Germline V gene sequence: CDR1 ENHRY, CDR2 SYGVKD. V was shortened by 8 bases and J by 2 bases, with 12 bases between the two germline ends. This sample is part of a study of blood T cell repertoires in COVID-19. Across the whole study: From the United States, Italy and Spain came samples of acute and convalescent COVID-19. From T cells, B-cell-depleted T cells, or PBMCs came the material, which was cDNA or gDNA.

In the study's own analysis: Nucleated cell number was recorded as an estimate derived from reference gene primer amplification. The table came from immunoSEQ multiplex PCR; TCRdb's copy has only in-frame clones and leaves some out. V and J calls and clone size are given by that table; D and trimming were obtained from the DNA. The sample lists more than 200,000 clones; less than 90% were seen once. The chain is built from TRBV10-3 and TRBJ1-1, with a possible D match to TRBD1 (5 bases). Sample: peripheral blood. The origin of this receptor is a woman between 65 and 79 years old with active or convalescent COVID-19. DNA for the CDR3: TGTGCCATCCGCGGGGGAGGAAACACTGAAGCTTTCTTT. Amino acids: CAIRGGGNTEAFF.